This TCR beta chain comes out of a study of T-cell memory formation after mild COVID-19. At the level of the study: TCR clusters were largely donor specific.

One entry per CDR3 protein, called by TCRdb with MiXCR from the 5' RACE reads. The top ten hold 22% of the sample, which has a few hundred thousand distinct CDR3 sequences, around 16% seen once. Overall study results and limits: CD4+ contracting clones were mainly CM and EM; CD8+ ones, EMRA.

This clonotype has at least ten counts. The antigen remains undetermined. This clonotype originated in a man in his late teens or twenties who had mild COVID-19 (a few samples of this study predate the infection). Cell type and time point are not known. The source material was PBMCs or a T cell subset sorted from them (not recorded which).

CDR3 sequence reads: CSVQGANYGYTF. The CDR3 nucleotides are TGCAGCGTGCAGGGGGCTAACTATGGCTACACCTTC. The rearrangement links TRBV29-1 to TRBJ1-2, with 7 bases fitting TRBD1. The CDR3 length is 12 residues. The germline V gene has CDR1 SQVTM and CDR2 ANQGSEA. V gave up 6 bases and J gave up 0 bases; unmatched junction bases: 1.